The T cell receptor beta chain described here comes from a study of T cells in Graves' hyperthyroidism and ophthalmopathy. Study results and caveats: Also found in blood were most expanded thyroid clonotypes above 0.001.

Trimming took off 2 bases at V and 6 bases at J, with 11 bases between the two ends. CDR1 DFQATT and CDR2 SNEGSKA come from the germline V gene (reference sequence). This CDR3 region has 12 residues. Authors of the study amplified TCR beta CDR3 regions from RNA transcripts. An initial round of RT-PCR targeting the TCR CDR3 relied on the HTBI primer set. TCRdb processed the multiplex PCR reads anew with MiXCR; each CDR3 protein has one entry. The repertoire holds 500,000 to 550,000 distinct CDR3 sequences, with 15% to 20% as singletons. As regards this clonotype: Its target is not known.

It was uncontrolled infection, other autoimmune disease, pregnancy or lactation that excluded patients. Sequencing was carried out using blood. This clonotype was sampled from a man between 40 and 49 years old with Graves' ophthalmopathy. V and J are TRBV20-1 and TRBJ2-7, with D uncertain. The CDR3 reads CSARSFWGEQYF. The CDR3 nucleotides are TGCAGTGCTAGATCTTTCTGGGGCGAGCAGTACTTC.